The clone carrying this T cell receptor beta chain has a single count. The data belong to a study of T cell repertoires in cytomegalovirus infection. In germline, CDR1 is SNHLY, CDR2 FYNNEI. Losses at the gene ends were 2 bases for V and 4 bases for J; bases not matched to a gene: 11. The CDR3 is made up of 17 amino acids. TCRdb re-derived calls from the reads in MiXCR, one entry per CDR3 protein. The sample contains more than 350,000 distinct CDR3 sequences, roughly a third of which appear only once. Material for sequencing was PBMCs. The sequence came from a human donor in good health (CMV status not recorded). Some clones in this sample may be carry-over from other donors' samples. The chain has TRBV2 and TRBJ2-1; 7 bases are shared with TRBD1. The CDR3 protein is CASSEREGTASYNEQFF. CDR3 bases: TGTGCCAGCAGTGAACGGGAAGGGACAGCCAGTTACAATGAGCAGTTCTTC.